This entry describes one TCR beta chain. The data were obtained in a study of cytomegalovirus exposure and HLA in healthy donors. Whole-study context: Of all 400 or so donors who were genotyped, about 84% belonged to the Caucasian-associated ancestry cluster.

The CDR3 contains 15 residues. Germline CDR1 and CDR2: LNHDA and SQIVND (reference sequence). With V trimmed by 6 bases and J by 0 bases, 3 bases remained unmatched. The PCR employed 60 Vbeta primers together with 13 Jbeta primers. Method: immunoSEQ multiplex PCR; TCRdb's copy keeps in-frame clones and lacks some. This listing includes around 70,000 clones. Everyone who donated was a healthy bone marrow donor. Sequencing was carried out using PBMCs. The chain uses TRBV19 and TRBJ1-5; TRBD1 aligns across 9 bases. The sequence was collected from a woman aged 25-40 years in good health and CMV-seronegative. The CDR3 loop is CASRGTGNSNQPQHF. The DNA of the CDR3 is TGTGCCAGTAGGGGGACAGGGAATAGCAATCAGCCCCAGCATTTT.